What follows are 6 T cell receptor beta chains derived from one specimen sequenced in a study of shared clonotypes between healthy human individuals. Data came from immunoSEQ multiplex PCR; TCRdb stores just in-frame clones and leaves some out. The data hold around 350,000 clones, with more than 60% observed a single time. The sample taken for sequencing was memory CD4+ T cells sorted from blood. Documented subset: CD45RA-negative fraction. These receptors originate from a man aged 25 to 40 in good health.

The genes are TRBV5-1 and TRBJ2-5; 15 bases are shared with TRBD2. The germline V gene encodes CDR1 SGHRS and CDR2 YFSETQ. The junction had 4 bases not matched to a gene; V was cut back by 0 bases and J by 4 bases. This CDR3 region has 17 residues. The CDR3: CASSLGTSGRAAETQYF. CDR3 DNA: TGCGCCAGCAGCTTGGGGACTAGCGGGAGGGCCGCAGAGACCCAGTACTTC.

The chain couples TRBV19 to TRBJ2-1; D assignment may be TRBD1 or TRBD2 (5 bases each). The ends were cut back, 5 bases at V and 3 bases at J, with 5 bases in the middle. The CDR3 loop spans 12 amino acids. Germline CDR1 and CDR2: LNHDA and SQIVND (reference sequence). CDR3 nucleotides: TGTGCCAGTAGTGGGGGCTACAATGAGCAGTTCTTC. This encodes CASSGGYNEQFF.

V gene TRBV5-1 combines with J gene TRBJ1-2; the D is unclear. V lost 4 bases and J lost 4, with 14 bases in between. CDR3 length equals 14 residues. The germline V gene encodes CDR1 SGHRS and CDR2 YFSETQ. CDR3: CASSTGAGSYGYTF. The CDR3 region has the DNA TGCGCCAGCAGCACTGGCGCGGGATCCTATGGCTACACCTTC.

The V and J genes are TRBV29-1 and TRBJ2-7; 14 bases map to TRBD2. The V gene end was trimmed by 1 base and the J gene end by 0 bases; junction bases not matched to a gene: 2. CDR1 and CDR2 (germline): SQVTM, ANQGSEA. This CDR3 spans 16 amino acids. The CDR3 DNA is TGCAGCGTTGAAGGGACTAGCGGGAGGAGCTCCTACGAGCAGTACTTC. The encoded protein is CSVEGTSGRSSYEQYF.

The chain joins TRBV19 to TRBJ2-3; no firm D call. The CDR3 sequence is 15 residues long. The ends were cut back, 1 base at V and 0 bases at J, with 8 bases in the middle. Germline V gene sequence: CDR1 LNHDA, CDR2 SQIVND (reference sequence). Here the CDR3 DNA reads TGTGCCAGTAGTATAGGGCGTTCTAGCACAGATACGCAGTATTTT. This codes for CASSIGRSSTDTQYF. Looking up the rest from reference TRBV19 and TRBJ2-3 gives the full variable domain: DGGITQSPKYLFRKEGQNVTLSCEQNLNHDAMYWYRQDPGQGLRLIYYSQIVNDFQKGDIAEGYSVSREKKESFPLTVTSAQKNPTAFYLCASSIGRSSTDTQYFGPGTRLTVL.

The chain recombines TRBV19 with TRBJ2-7, with a weak D call TRBD1 (6 bases). Looked up from germline, CDR1 is LNHDA and CDR2 is SQIVND (reference sequence). This CDR3 has 16 amino acids. The V end was cut by 1 base, the J end by 4 bases, with 17 bases between. CDR3 amino acids: CASSIAPTGTIYEQYF. In nucleotides, the CDR3 is TGTGCCAGTAGTATAGCTCCGACAGGAACAATATACGAGCAGTACTTC.